The rows below give T cell receptor beta chains drawn from one sample of a study of cytomegalovirus exposure and HLA in healthy donors. Generated by immunoSEQ multiplex PCR, the TCRdb table keeps only in-frame clones and is missing some. Of 170,000 or so clones listed, just under 80% were seen once; the top ten hold around 3.2%. The sequenced sample was PBMCs. Receptor source: a woman aged 45-59 years in good health and CMV-seropositive. Both conserved end residues are part of each CDR3. D genes are given only for firm matches. Size tells how often a clone was seen (once, few, many) or the class of an expanded clone, and some rows leave it out.

size	V	D	J	CDR3	DNA
.	TRBV9	TRBD2	TRBJ2-1	CASSVEKTSGYNEQFF	TGTGCCAGCAGCGTAGAAAAGACTAGCGGCTACAATGAGCAGTTCTTC
.	TRBV5-5	TRBD1	TRBJ1-1	CASSLAQGSTEAFF	TGTGCCAGCAGCTTAGCACAGGGGAGCACTGAAGCTTTCTTT
.	TRBV2	TRBD1	TRBJ2-7	CASSGQGGEQYF	TGTGCCAGCAGTGGACAGGGTGGCGAGCAGTACTTC
.	TRBV7-8	.	TRBJ2-3	CASSLARDSTQYF	TGTGCCAGCAGCTTAGCCCGGGACTCCACGCAGTATTTT
.	TRBV5-4	.	TRBJ1-1	CASSLSVGNEAFF	TGTGCCAGCAGCTTGAGCGTCGGAAATGAAGCTTTCTTT
.	TRBV5-1	TRBD2	TRBJ2-7	CASSFATSGGPISSYEQYF	TGCGCCAGCAGCTTCGCGACTAGCGGGGGACCTATAAGCTCCTACGAGCAGTACTTC
few	TRBV7-9	TRBD2	TRBJ2-3	CASSTGTSGRPDTQYF	TGTGCCAGCAGCACCGGGACTAGCGGGAGACCAGATACGCAGTATTTT
.	TRBV30	.	TRBJ1-1	CAWSLQGYTEAFF	TGTGCCTGGTCGTTACAGGGATACACTGAAGCTTTCTTT
once	TRBV2	.	TRBJ2-3	CASSGELGTDTQYF	TGTGCCAGCAGTGGCGAACTAGGGACAGATACGCAGTATTTT
.	TRBV9	TRBD2	TRBJ2-1	CASSRGLAGATDNEQFF	TGTGCCAGCAGCCGGGGACTAGCGGGAGCCACGGACAATGAGCAGTTCTTC
.	TRBV4-3	TRBD1	TRBJ2-7	CASSQGVTVQGVPYEQYF	TGCGCCAGCAGCCAGGGAGTAACTGTACAGGGGGTCCCCTACGAGCAGTACTTC
few	TRBV7-3	TRBD2	TRBJ2-1	CASSIRAGENEQFF	TGTGCCAGCAGCATACGAGCGGGAGAGAATGAGCAGTTCTTC
.	TRBV5-4	.	TRBJ1-6	CASSSSTPVNSPLHF	TGTGCCAGCAGCTCGTCGACACCTGTCAATTCACCCCTCCACTTT
.	TRBV6-4	.	TRBJ1-2	CASSRVPFSPVSTF	TGTGCCAGCAGCCGGGTACCTTTCTCACCCGTAAGCACCTTC
.	TRBV28	TRBD1	TRBJ1-1	CASQLGTGPGTEAFF	TGTGCCTCCCAATTAGGGACAGGGCCAGGAACTGAAGCTTTCTTT
.	TRBV11-2	.	TRBJ1-2	CASSLDAGDNGYTF	TGTGCCAGCAGCTTAGATGCAGGGGATAATGGCTACACCTTC
.	TRBV7-3	.	TRBJ2-7	CASSLYRDPYEQYF	TGTGCCAGCAGCTTATACAGGGATCCCTACGAGCAGTACTTC
.	TRBV5-1	.	TRBJ2-7	CASSTLYEQYF	TGCGCCAGCAGCACCTTATACGAGCAGTACTTC
.	TRBV2	.	TRBJ2-7	CASMTGLSYEQYF	TGTGCCAGTATGACAGGTCTCTCCTACGAGCAGTACTTC
.	TRBV6-5	.	TRBJ1-1	CASLRDTEAFF	TGTGCCAGCCTCCGGGACACTGAAGCTTTCTTT
.	TRBV7-2	TRBD2	TRBJ2-1	CASSLVASGGAQNEQFF	TGTGCCAGCAGCTTAGTGGCTAGCGGGGGGGCACAGAATGAGCAGTTCTTC
once	TRBV18	TRBD1	TRBJ1-2	CASSPPGQGEYGYTF	TGTGCCAGCTCACCACCGGGACAGGGAGAGTATGGCTACACCTTC
.	TRBV9	.	TRBJ2-7	CASSAQDLSSYEQYF	TGTGCCAGCAGCGCACAGGACCTGAGCTCCTACGAGCAGTACTTC
.	TRBV9	TRBD2	TRBJ2-7	CASSVGASGSPHEQYF	TGTGCCAGCAGCGTAGGGGCTAGCGGGAGTCCACACGAGCAGTACTTC
once	TRBV2	TRBD1	TRBJ1-2	CASRDRGAGYTF	TGTGCCAGCAGGGACAGGGGTGCTGGCTACACCTTC
.	TRBV21-1	.	TRBJ2-7	CASSKIHRYHYEQYF	TGTGCCAGCAGCAAAATTCACAGGTATCACTACGAGCAGTACTTC
.	TRBV2	.	TRBJ2-2	CASSEGGGGRGELFF	TGTGCCAGCAGTGAAGGGGGAGGGGGGCGCGGGGAGCTGTTTTTT
.	TRBV2	.	TRBJ1-1	CASSDQGLMNTEAFF	TGTGCCAGCAGTGATCAGGGGTTGATGAACACTGAAGCTTTCTTT
few	TRBV19	.	TRBJ1-6	CASSRTYNSPLHF	TGTGCCAGTTCCCGTACCTATAATTCACCCCTCCACTTT
.	TRBV5-1	TRBD2	TRBJ2-2	CASSLDGRDGELFF	TGCGCCAGCAGCTTAGACGGGAGGGACGGGGAGCTGTTTTTT
few	TRBV11-2	.	TRBJ1-1	CASSLEAGLAEAFF	TGTGCCAGCAGCTTAGAGGCGGGTTTAGCTGAAGCTTTCTTT
.	TRBV7-8	.	TRBJ2-5	CASSLAAKTQYF	TGTGCCAGCAGCTTAGCCGCTAAGACCCAGTACTTC
once	TRBV9	TRBD2	TRBJ2-1	CASSVVGGGSSYNEQFF	TGTGCCAGCAGCGTAGTTGGCGGGGGGAGCTCCTACAATGAGCAGTTCTTC
.	TRBV5-4	TRBD2	TRBJ2-3	CASSLAPGLAGLADTQYF	TGTGCCAGCAGCTTGGCTCCGGGACTAGCGGGACTGGCAGATACGCAGTATTTT
once	TRBV19	TRBD1	TRBJ1-2	CASSIWTGGRGNYGYTF	TGTGCCAGTAGTATCTGGACAGGGGGACGCGGAAACTATGGCTACACCTTC
.	TRBV5-1	TRBD2	TRBJ2-1	CASSSGTSGAYNEQFF	TGCGCCAGCAGCTCGGGGACTAGCGGGGCGTACAATGAGCAGTTCTTC
.	TRBV7-2	TRBD2	TRBJ2-2	CASSRNSGGDTGELFF	TGTGCCAGCAGCAGAAATAGCGGGGGAGACACCGGGGAGCTGTTTTTT
.	TRBV30	.	TRBJ1-1	CAWSVAGGTEAFF	TGTGCCTGGAGTGTTGCCGGGGGGACTGAAGCTTTCTTT
once	TRBV5-4	TRBD2	TRBJ2-5	CASSSGTSGQTQYF	TGTGCCAGCAGCTCCGGGACTAGCGGGCAGACCCAGTACTTC
.	TRBV19	TRBD1	TRBJ1-1	CASSTPGRGLEAFF	TGTGCCAGTAGTACGCCGGGCAGGGGGCTTGAAGCTTTCTTT
.	TRBV5-1	TRBD1	TRBJ2-7	CASSTSQGAREQYF	TGCGCCAGCAGCACCTCACAGGGGGCGAGGGAGCAGTACTTC
.	TRBV5-4	.	TRBJ1-2	CASSSVGRLGPNYGYTF	TGTGCCAGCAGCTCCGTGGGCAGGCTGGGCCCTAACTATGGCTACACCTTC
once	TRBV7-2	.	TRBJ2-5	CASSWNAGMQETQYF	TGTGCCAGCAGCTGGAATGCGGGGATGCAAGAGACCCAGTACTTC
.	TRBV7-2	TRBD1	TRBJ2-2	CASSLEGRGRDGRTGELFF	TGTGCCAGCAGCTTAGAGGGCAGGGGGCGGGATGGTCGCACCGGGGAGCTGTTTTTT
.	TRBV7-9	TRBD2	TRBJ2-1	CASSSLLAGVNEQFF	TGTGCCAGCAGCTCCTTATTAGCGGGAGTTAATGAGCAGTTCTTC
.	TRBV6-5	.	TRBJ2-3	CASSYSGRGTDTQYF	TGTGCCAGCAGTTACTCCGGCAGGGGCACAGATACGCAGTATTTT
.	TRBV7-3	TRBD1	TRBJ2-5	CASSLQQGSQETQYF	TGTGCCAGCAGCTTACAACAGGGGTCCCAAGAGACCCAGTACTTC
.	TRBV29-1	.	TRBJ1-2	CSVGVGANYGYTF	TGCAGCGTTGGGGTGGGAGCAAACTATGGCTACACCTTC
.	TRBV5-1	TRBD1	TRBJ1-1	CASSPRQGQNTEAFF	TGCGCCAGCAGCCCTCGACAGGGACAGAACACTGAAGCTTTCTTT
.	TRBV4-3	.	TRBJ2-2	CASSQADSYTGELFF	TGCGCCAGCAGCCAAGCTGACTCCTACACCGGGGAGCTGTTTTTT
.	TRBV4-3	TRBD1	TRBJ1-4	CASSSSPPTGAATNEKLFF	TGCGCCAGCAGCTCAAGCCCACCGACAGGGGCCGCAACTAATGAAAAACTGTTTTTT
.	TRBV2	.	TRBJ1-6	CASSPTDSVNSPLHF	TGTGCCAGCAGCCCGACGGACAGCGTTAATTCACCCCTCCACTTT